This paragraph reports one TCR beta chain. Its antigen is currently unknown. This sample is drawn from a study of T cell responses to AZD1222 COVID-19 vaccine. The repertoire was sequenced with immunoSEQ multiplex PCR; TCRdb's copy has only in-frame clones and lacks some. The data show more than 85,000 clones, roughly nine tenths seen once. Looked up from germline, CDR1 is LNHDA and CDR2 is SQIVND (reference sequence). This CDR3 has 15 amino acids. With 6 bases removed from V and 0 bases from J, the gap between germline ends came to 11 bases. Study results and limitations: Only a handful of people who got AZD1222 tested seropositive at baseline. Nearly half of the spike-specific TCRs reportedly recognize variant regions that carry no mutations. Mostly white British, mostly female donors; authors suggested clonal diversity may be underestimated. Compared with day 0, the breadth and depth of the Spike-specific TCR repertoire rose significantly after two doses of AZD1222.

This chain uses TRBV19 with TRBJ2-2, with D possibly matching TRBD1 (6 bases). The TCR originated in an adult in good health. Source: peripheral blood, taken on day 0 of AZD1222 vaccination. CDR3 sequence: CASRDSLANTGELFF. The CDR3 nucleotides are TGTGCCAGTAGGGACAGCTTAGCGAACACCGGGGAGCTGTTTTTT.